The 10 T cell receptor beta chains listed next were all sequenced from one sample in a study of cytomegalovirus exposure and HLA in healthy donors. PCR used 60 Vbeta primers and 13 Jbeta primers. Method: immunoSEQ multiplex PCR; TCRdb's copy keeps in-frame clones and lacks some. Among about 210,000 clones listed, almost 80% were seen once. The specimen sequenced was PBMCs. Source of these receptors: a male donor in good health and CMV-seronegative.

This clone was seen only once. The CDR3 loop reads CASSISSGNTIYF. The CDR3 bases are TGTGCCAGTAGTATATCGTCTGGAAACACCATATATTTT. The chain carries TRBV19 and TRBJ1-3; no firm D call. V was cut by 2 bases and J by 1 base, with 3 bases left in between. CDR1 and CDR2 from the germline V gene are LNHDA and SQIVND (reference sequence). This CDR3 has 13 residues.

V usage is TRBV11-3 and J usage is TRBJ1-4; D is perhaps TRBD1 (6 bases). CDR1 SGHNT and CDR2 YENEEA come from the germline V gene. This CDR3 region has 16 residues. The V end was cut by 0 bases, the J end by 8 bases, with 16 bases between. The CDR3 DNA reads TGTGCCAGCAGCTTAGACACGGGGGGGGCTGGAGAAAAACTGTTTTTT. Amino acid sequence: CASSLDTGGAGEKLFF.

This sequence joins TRBV9 and TRBJ2-1, with 10 bases that match TRBD2. CDR1 is SGDLS, CDR2 YYNGEE, per germline. The CDR3 has 13 amino acids. J was trimmed by 5 bases and V by 6 bases; bases with no gene match: 2. CDR3 sequence: CASKTSGNNEQFF. CDR3 coding DNA: TGTGCCAGCAAAACTAGCGGGAACAATGAGCAGTTCTTC.

The rearrangement uses TRBV28 and TRBJ1-1; D is possibly TRBD1 (6 bases). Germline values: CDR1 MDHEN, CDR2 SYDVKM. The CDR3 runs to 17 residues. With 6 bases removed from V and 1 base from J, the gap between germline ends came to 21 bases. CDR3 residues: CASRTPGAPRKNTEAFF. In DNA form, the CDR3 reads TGTGCCAGCAGGACACCAGGGGCTCCTAGGAAGAACACTGAAGCTTTCTTT.

The rearrangement uses TRBV7-9 and TRBJ2-7; possibly TRBD1 for D (5 bases). Germline-derived CDR1 and CDR2 are SEHNR and FQNEAQ (reference sequence). The CDR3 totals 15 residues. V shed 1 base and J shed 4 bases, with 14 bases lying between them. In DNA, the CDR3 is TGTGCCAGCAGCTTAGTAGGGCCAGGGTATTACGAGCAGTACTTC. Translating gives CASSLVGPGYYEQYF.

This sequence joins TRBV5-6 and TRBJ1-5; 9 nucleotides agree with TRBD1. Germline CDR1 reads SGHDT; CDR2 reads YYEEEE. The CDR3 consists of 16 residues. V dropped 0 bases and J dropped 2; count of bases not matched to a gene: 3. Written as DNA, the CDR3 is TGTGCCAGCAGCTTGGACAGGGGGCTCGGCAATCAGCCCCAGCATTTT. This gives the protein CASSLDRGLGNQPQHF.

This chain joins TRBV9 and TRBJ1-2; no firm D call. Germline lookup yields CDR1 SGDLS and CDR2 YYNGEE. The CDR3 has 13 amino acids. The V end lost 0 bases, the J end lost 6 bases, and 9 bases lay between the germline ends. As DNA, the CDR3 is TGTGCCAGCAGCGTAGACAGATACAATGGCTACACCTTC. This translates into CASSVDRYNGYTF.

V gene TRBV7-3 combines with J gene TRBJ2-3; maybe TRBD1 (5 bases). The germline V gene has CDR1 SGHTA and CDR2 FQGTGA. The CDR3 extends over 15 amino acids. Trimming took 3 bases from V and 2 from J, leaving 12 bases between them. The CDR3 nucleotides are TGTGCCAGCAGCTTGGTAGGCAGGGTCACAGATACGCAGTATTTT. It is translated as CASSLVGRVTDTQYF. The entire variable domain, with the rest obtained from reference TRBV7-3 and TRBJ2-3, is as follows: GAGVSQTPSNKVTEKGKYVELRCDPISGHTALYWYRQSLGQGPEFLIYFQGTGAADDSGLPNDRFFAVRPEGSVSTLKIQRTERGDSAVYLCASSLVGRVTDTQYFGPGTRLTVL.

In its sample, this clone was seen once. The chain recombines TRBV7-3 with TRBJ2-3, with TRBD2 matching 12 bases. With 4 bases clipped from V and 8 bases from J, the junction kept 4 bases outside the gene matches. The CDR3 is 14 residues long. Germline V CDR1 and CDR2: SGHTA, FQGTGA. CDR3 loop: CASSSWTSGATQYF. In DNA, the CDR3 is TGTGCCAGCAGCTCCTGGACTAGCGGGGCTACGCAGTATTTT.

The chain joins TRBV6-5 to TRBJ1-2, with no clear D. CDR1 and CDR2 from the germline V gene are MNHEY and SVGAGI. V lost 4 bases, J lost 4 bases, and 13 bases lay in between. This CDR3 comprises 14 residues. The CDR3 region is CASSSRGNPYGYTF. CDR3 in DNA: TGTGCCAGCAGTTCCCGGGGTAACCCCTATGGCTACACCTTC.